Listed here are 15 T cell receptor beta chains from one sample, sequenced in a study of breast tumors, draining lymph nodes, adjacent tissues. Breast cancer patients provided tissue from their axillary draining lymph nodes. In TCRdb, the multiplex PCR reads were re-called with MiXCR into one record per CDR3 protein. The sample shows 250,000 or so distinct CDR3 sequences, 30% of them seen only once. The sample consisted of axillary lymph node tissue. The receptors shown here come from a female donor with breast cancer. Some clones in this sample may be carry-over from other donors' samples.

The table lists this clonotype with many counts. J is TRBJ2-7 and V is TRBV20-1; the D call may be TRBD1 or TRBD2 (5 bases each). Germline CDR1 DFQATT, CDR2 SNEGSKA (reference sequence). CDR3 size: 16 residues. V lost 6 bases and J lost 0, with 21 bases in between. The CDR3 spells CSADPADTSSSYEQYF. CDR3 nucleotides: TGCAGTGCGGACCCAGCGGACACCTCATCCTCCTACGAGCAGTACTTC.

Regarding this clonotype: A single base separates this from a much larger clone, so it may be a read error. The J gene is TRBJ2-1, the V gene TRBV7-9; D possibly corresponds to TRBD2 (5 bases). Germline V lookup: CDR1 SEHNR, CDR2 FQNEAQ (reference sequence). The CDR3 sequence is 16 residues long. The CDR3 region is CASSLAFFPTRDELFF. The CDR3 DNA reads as TGTGCCAGCAGCTTAGCTTTTTTTCCTACTAGGGATGAGCTGTTCTTC.

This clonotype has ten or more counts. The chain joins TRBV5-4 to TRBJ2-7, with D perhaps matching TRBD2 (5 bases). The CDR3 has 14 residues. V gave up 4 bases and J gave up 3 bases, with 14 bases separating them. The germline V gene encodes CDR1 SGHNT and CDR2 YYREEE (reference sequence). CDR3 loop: CASSPGGQRYEQYF. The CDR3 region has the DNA TGTGCCAGCAGCCCAGGCGGGCAACGCTACGAGCAGTACTTC.

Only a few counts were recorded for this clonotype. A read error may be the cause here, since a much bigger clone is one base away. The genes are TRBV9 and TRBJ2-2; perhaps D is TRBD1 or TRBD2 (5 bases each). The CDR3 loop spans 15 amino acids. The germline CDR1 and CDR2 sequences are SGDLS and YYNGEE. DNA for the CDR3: TGTGCCAGCAGCGTTCAGGGAACGAACACCGGGGAGCCGTTTTTT. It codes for CASSVQGTNTGEPFF.

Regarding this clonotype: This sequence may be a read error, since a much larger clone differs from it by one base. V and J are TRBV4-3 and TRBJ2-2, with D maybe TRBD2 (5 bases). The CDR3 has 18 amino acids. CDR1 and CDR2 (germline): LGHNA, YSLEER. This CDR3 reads CASSPMAARSANTGELLF. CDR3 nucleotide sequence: TGCGCCAGCAGCCCGATGGCGGCGCGTTCCGCGAACACCGGGGAGCTGCTTTTT.

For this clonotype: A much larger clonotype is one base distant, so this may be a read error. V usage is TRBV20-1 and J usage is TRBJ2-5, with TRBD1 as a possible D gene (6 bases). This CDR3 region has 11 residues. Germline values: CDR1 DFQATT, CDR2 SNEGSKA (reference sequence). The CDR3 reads CSAIRGETQSF. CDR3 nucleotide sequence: TGCAGTGCGATCAGGGGTGAGACCCAGTCCTTC.

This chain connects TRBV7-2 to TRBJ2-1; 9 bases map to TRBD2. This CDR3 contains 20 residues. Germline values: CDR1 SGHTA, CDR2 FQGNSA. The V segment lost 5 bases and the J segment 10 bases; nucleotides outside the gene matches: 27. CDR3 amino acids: CASSLRTSVGPDGTFREQFF. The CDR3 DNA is TGTGCCAGCAGCCTGCGGACTAGCGTTGGACCGGACGGTACCTTCCGGGAGCAGTTCTTC.

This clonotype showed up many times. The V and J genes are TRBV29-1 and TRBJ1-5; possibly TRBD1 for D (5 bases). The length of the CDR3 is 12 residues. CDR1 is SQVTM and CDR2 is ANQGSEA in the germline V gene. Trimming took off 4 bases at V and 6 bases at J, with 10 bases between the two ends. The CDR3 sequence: CSVGGGGQPQHF. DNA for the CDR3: TGCAGCGTTGGCGGGGGAGGTCAGCCCCAGCATTTT.

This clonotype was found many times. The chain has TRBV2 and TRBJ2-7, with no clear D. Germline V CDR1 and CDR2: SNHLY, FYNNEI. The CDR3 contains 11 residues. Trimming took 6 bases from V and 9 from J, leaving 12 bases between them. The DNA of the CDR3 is TGTGCCAGCAGCCTTTCTGGTTCGCAGTACTTC. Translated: CASSLSGSQYF.

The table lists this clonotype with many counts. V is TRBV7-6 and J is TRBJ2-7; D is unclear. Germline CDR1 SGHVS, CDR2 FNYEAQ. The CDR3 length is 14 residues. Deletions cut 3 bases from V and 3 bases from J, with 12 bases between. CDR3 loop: CASSFTGFNYEQYF. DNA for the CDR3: TGTGCCAGCAGCTTCACCGGGTTTAACTACGAGCAGTACTTC. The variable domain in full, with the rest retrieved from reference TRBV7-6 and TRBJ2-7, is GAGVSQSPRYKVTKRGQDVALRCDPISGHVSLYWYRQALGQGPEFLTYFNYEAQQDKSGLPNDRFSAERPEGSISTLTIQRTEQRDSAMYRCASSFTGFNYEQYFGPGTRLTVT.

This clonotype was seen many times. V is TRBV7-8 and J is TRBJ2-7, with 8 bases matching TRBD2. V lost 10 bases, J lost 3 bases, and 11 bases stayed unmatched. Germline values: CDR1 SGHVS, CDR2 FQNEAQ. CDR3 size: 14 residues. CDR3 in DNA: TGTGCCACCCGGGGGGGACGGGGGGACTACGAGCAGTACTTC. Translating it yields CATRGGRGDYEQYF.

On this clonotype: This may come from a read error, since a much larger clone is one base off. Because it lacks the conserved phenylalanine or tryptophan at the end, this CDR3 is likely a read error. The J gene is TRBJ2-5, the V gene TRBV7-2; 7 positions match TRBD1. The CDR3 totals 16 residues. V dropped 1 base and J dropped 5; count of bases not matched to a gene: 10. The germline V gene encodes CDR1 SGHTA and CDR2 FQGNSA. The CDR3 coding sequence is TGTGCCAGCAGCTTAGAGTCTAGAGGGGGCCGGGAGACCCAGTACTCC. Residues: CASSLESRGGRETQYS.

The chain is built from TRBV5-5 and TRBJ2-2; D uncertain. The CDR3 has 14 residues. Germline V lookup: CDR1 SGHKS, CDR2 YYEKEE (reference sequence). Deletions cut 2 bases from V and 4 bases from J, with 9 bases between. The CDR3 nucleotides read TGTGCCAGCAGCTTTTCGGCGACCACCGGGGAGCTGTTTTTT. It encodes CASSFSATTGELFF.

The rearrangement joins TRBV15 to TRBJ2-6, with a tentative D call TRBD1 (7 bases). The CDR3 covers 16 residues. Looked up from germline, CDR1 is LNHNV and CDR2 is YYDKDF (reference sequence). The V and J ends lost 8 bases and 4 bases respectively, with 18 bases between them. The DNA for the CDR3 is TGTGCCACCCAACCAGGGGGAGGTGCCGGGGCCAACGTCCTGACTTTC. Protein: CATQPGGGAGANVLTF.

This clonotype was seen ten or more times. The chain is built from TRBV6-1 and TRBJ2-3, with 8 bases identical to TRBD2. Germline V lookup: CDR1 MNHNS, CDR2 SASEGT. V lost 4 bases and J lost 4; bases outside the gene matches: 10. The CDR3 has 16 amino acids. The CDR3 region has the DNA TGTGCCAGCAGTGCCGCCAGCGGGAGTTATTCAGATACGCAGTATTTT. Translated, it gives CASSAASGSYSDTQYF.